This T cell receptor beta chain was retrieved from a study of cytomegalovirus exposure and HLA in healthy donors. V lost 6 bases to trimming and J lost 7 bases, with 10 bases between them. The CDR3 has 12 residues. Germline assignment: CDR1 SNHLY and CDR2 FYNNEI. In the PCR, 60 Vbeta and 13 Jbeta primers were used. TCRdb's table, derived via immunoSEQ multiplex PCR, lists solely in-frame clones and lacks some. The sample contains about 120,000 clones, about 78% of which appear only once. The receptor was isolated from a female donor in good health and CMV-seronegative. The genes are TRBV2 and TRBJ1-5, with no clear D. Sequencing was performed on PBMCs. The CDR3 DNA sequence: TGTGCCAGCAGCCGAGACGGGCAGCCCCAGCATTTT. This translates into CASSRDGQPQHF.